The clone carrying this T cell receptor (beta chain) came up a few times. How the authors handled the data: Researchers report that nucleated cell counts were estimated from reference gene primer amplification. Sequencing used immunoSEQ multiplex PCR; TCRdb keeps in-frame clones, though not all of them. V and J calls and clone size are as listed in that table; D and trimming were resolved from the DNA. This table has 30,000 to 50,000 clones, about 90% appearing once. The data originate from a study of blood T cell repertoires in COVID-19. Study details: Whether acute or convalescent, the COVID-19 samples came from the United States, Italy and Spain. In each case, the material was cDNA or gDNA derived from T cells, B-cell-depleted T cells, or PBMCs.

In germline, CDR1 is MDHEN, CDR2 SYDVKM. V was pared by 3 bases and J by 2 bases, with 11 bases between. The CDR3 spans 14 residues. The clonotype comes from a man aged 50-60 years with active or convalescent COVID-19. V and J are TRBV28 and TRBJ2-7, with D unclear. Specimen: peripheral blood. In DNA, the CDR3 is TGTGCCAGCAGTTTTCCCGGTACTCCCTACGAGCAGTACTTC. This translates into CASSFPGTPYEQYF.